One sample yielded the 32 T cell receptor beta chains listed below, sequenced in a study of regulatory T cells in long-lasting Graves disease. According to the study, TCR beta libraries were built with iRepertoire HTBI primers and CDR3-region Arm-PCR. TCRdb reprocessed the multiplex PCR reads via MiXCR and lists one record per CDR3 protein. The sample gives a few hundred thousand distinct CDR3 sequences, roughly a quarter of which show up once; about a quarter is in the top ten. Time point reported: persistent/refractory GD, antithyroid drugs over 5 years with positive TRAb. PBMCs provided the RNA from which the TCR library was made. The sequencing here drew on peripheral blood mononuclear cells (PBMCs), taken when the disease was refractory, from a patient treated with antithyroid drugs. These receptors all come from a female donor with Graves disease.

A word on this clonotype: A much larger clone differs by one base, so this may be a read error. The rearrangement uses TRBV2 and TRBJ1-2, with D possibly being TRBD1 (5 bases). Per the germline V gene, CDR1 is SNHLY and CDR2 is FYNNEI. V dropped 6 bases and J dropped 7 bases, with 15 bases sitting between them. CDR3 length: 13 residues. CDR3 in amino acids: CASSSAQGTGYTF. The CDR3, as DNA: TGTGCCAGCAGCTCCGCTCAGGGAACTGGCTACACCTTC.

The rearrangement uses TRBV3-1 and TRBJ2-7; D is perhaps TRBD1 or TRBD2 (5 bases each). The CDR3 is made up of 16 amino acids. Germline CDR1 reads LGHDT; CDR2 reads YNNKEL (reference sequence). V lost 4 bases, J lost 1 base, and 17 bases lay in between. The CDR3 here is CASSPAGLAMSYEQYF. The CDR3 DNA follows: TGTGCCAGCAGCCCAGCAGGGCTAGCCATGTCCTACGAGCAGTACTTC.

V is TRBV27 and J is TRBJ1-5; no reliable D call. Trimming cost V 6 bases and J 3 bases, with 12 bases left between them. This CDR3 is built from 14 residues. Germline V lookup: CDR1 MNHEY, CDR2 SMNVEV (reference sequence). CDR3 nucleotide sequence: TGTGCCAGCAGGATTCTAGGTACCAATCAGCCCCAGCATTTT. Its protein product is CASRILGTNQPQHF.

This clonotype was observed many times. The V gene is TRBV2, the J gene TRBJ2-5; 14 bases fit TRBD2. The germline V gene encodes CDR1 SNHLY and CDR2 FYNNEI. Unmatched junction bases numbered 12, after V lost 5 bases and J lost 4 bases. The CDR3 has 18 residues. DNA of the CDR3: TGTGCCAGCAGTACCGAAGGCAGACTAGCGGGAGGGGGAGAGACCCAGTACTTC. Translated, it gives CASSTEGRLAGGGETQYF.

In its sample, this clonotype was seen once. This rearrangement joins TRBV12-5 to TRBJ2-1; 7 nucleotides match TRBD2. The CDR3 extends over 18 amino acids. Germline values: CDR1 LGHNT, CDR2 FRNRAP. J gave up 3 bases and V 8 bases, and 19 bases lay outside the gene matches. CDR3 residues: CASCLGGVNPICYNEQFF. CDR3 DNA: TGTGCTAGTTGCCTTGGGGGGGTAAACCCCATCTGCTACAATGAGCAGTTCTTC.

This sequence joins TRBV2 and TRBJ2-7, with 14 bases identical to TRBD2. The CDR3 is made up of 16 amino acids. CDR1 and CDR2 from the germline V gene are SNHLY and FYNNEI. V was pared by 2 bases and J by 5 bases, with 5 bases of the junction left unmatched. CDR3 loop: CASSETRTSGGHEQYF. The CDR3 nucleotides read TGTGCCAGCAGTGAAACCCGGACTAGCGGGGGGCACGAGCAGTACTTC.

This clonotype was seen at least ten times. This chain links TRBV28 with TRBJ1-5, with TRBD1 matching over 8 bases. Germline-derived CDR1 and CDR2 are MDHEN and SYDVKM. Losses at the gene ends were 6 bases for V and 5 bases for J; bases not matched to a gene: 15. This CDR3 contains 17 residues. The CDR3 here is CASSQLSVRGLDQPQHF. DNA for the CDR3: TGTGCCAGCAGCCAACTCTCCGTCAGGGGGCTCGATCAGCCCCAGCATTTT.

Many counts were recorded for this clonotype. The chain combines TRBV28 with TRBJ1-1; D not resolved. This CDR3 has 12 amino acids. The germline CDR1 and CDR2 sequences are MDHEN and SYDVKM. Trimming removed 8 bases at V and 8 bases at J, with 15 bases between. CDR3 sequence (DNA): TGTGCCAGCGGCCCCCTGGGAAGGGAAGCTTTCTTT. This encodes CASGPLGREAFF.

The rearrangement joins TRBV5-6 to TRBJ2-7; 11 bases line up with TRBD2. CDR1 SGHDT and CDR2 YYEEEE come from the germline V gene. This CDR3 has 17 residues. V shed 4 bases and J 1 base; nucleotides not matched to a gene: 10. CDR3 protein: CASSAPSGTSGSYEQYF. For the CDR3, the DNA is TGTGCCAGCAGCGCCCCCTCCGGGACTAGCGGTTCCTACGAGCAGTACTTC.

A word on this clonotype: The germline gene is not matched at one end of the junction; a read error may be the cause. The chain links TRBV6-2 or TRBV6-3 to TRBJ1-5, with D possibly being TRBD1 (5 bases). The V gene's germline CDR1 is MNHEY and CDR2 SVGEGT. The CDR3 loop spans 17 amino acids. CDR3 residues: CASSPNQGLSSDQPQHF. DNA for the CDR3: TGTGCCAGCAGTCCCAATCAGGGTTTGAGTAGCGATCAGCCCCAGCATTTT.

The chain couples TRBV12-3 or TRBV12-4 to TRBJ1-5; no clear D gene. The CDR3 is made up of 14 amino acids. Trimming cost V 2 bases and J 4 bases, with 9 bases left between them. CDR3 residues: CASSLRSGNQPQHF. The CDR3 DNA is TGTGCCAGCAGTTTAAGGTCCGGAAATCAGCCCCAGCATTTT.

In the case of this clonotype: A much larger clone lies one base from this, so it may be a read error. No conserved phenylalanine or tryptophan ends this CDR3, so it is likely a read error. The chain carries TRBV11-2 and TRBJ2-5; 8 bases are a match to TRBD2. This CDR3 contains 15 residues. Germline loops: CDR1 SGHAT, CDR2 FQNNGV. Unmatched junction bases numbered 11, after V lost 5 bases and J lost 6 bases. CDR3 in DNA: TGTGCCAGCAGCCTTCCGGGGGGGGGCCGAAAGACCCAGTACTCC. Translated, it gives CASSLPGGGRKTQYS.

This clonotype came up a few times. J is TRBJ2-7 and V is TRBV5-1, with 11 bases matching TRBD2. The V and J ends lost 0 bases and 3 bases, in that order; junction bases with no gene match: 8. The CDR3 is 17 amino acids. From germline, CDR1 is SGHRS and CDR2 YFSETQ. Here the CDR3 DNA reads TGCGCCAGCAGCTTGGTACTAGCGGGAGATAGGGACTACGAGCAGTACTTC. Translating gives CASSLVLAGDRDYEQYF. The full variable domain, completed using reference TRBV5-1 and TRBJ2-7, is KAGVTQTPRYLIKTRGQQVTLSCSPISGHRSVSWYQQTPGQGLQFLFEYFSETQRNKGNFPGRFSGRQFSNSRSEMNVSTLELGDSALYLCASSLVLAGDRDYEQYFGPGTRLTVT.

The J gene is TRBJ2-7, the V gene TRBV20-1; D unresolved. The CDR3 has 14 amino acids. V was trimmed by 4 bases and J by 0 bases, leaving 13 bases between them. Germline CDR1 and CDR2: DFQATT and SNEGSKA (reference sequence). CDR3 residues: CSATGIHSSYEQYF. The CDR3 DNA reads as TGCAGTGCTACCGGTATTCATAGCTCCTACGAGCAGTACTTC.

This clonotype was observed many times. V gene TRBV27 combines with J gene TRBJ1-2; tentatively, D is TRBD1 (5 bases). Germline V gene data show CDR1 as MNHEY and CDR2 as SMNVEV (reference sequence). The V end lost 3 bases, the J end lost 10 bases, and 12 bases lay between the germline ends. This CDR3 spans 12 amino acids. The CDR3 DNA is TGTGCCAGCAGTTTCCGGGGCCACCACTACACCTTC. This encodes CASSFRGHHYTF.

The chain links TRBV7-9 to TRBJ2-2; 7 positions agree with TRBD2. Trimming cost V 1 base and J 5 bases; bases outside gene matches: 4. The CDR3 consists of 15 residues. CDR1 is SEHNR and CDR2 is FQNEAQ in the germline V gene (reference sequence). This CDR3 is CASSLVGRLTGELFF. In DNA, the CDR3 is TGTGCCAGCAGCTTAGTCGGGAGGCTAACCGGGGAGCTGTTTTTT.

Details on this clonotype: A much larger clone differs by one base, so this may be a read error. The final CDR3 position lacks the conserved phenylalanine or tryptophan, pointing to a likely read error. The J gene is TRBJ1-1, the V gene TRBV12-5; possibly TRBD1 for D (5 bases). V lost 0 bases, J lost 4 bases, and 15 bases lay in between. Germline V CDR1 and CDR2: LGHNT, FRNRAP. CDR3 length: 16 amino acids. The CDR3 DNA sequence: TGTGCTAGTGGTTTGGTACGAGCGTCGGGGGGCACTGAAGCTTTCTCT. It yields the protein CASGLVRASGGTEAFS.

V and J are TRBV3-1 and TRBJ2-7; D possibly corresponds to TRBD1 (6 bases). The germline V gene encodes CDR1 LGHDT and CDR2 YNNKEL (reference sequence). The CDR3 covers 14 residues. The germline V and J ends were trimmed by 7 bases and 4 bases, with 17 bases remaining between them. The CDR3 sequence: CASKKGSGQYEQYF. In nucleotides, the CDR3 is TGTGCCAGCAAAAAAGGCAGCGGACAGTACGAGCAGTACTTC.

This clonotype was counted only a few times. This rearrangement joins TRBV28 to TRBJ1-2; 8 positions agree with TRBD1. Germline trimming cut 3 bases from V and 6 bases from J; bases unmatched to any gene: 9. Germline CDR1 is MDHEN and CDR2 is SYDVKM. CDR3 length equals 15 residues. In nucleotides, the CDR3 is TGTGCCAGCAGTTTGGGGACAGGAGGCAGGCATGGCTACACCTTC. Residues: CASSLGTGGRHGYTF.

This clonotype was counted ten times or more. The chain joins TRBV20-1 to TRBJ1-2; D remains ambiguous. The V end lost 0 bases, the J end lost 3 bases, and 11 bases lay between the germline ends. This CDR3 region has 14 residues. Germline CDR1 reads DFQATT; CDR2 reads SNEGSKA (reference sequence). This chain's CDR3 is CSARDGWTDYGYTF. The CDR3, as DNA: TGCAGTGCTAGAGACGGTTGGACGGACTATGGCTACACCTTC.

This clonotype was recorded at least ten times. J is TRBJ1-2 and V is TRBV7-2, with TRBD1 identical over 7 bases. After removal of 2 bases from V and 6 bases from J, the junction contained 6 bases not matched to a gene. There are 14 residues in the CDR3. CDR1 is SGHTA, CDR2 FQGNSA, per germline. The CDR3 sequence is CASSLLQGLDGYTF. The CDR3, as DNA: TGTGCCAGCAGCTTACTACAGGGGCTGGATGGCTACACCTTC.

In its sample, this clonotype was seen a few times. DNA of the CDR3: TGCAGTGCTAGAGGACAGGGGAGTGGAAACACCATATATTTT. Translating gives CSARGQGSGNTIYF. The V call is TRBV20-1, the J call TRBJ1-3; 8 bases align to TRBD1. There are 14 residues in the CDR3. Germline V gene sequence: CDR1 DFQATT, CDR2 SNEGSKA (reference sequence). V lost 1 base, J lost 3 bases, and 2 bases stayed unmatched.

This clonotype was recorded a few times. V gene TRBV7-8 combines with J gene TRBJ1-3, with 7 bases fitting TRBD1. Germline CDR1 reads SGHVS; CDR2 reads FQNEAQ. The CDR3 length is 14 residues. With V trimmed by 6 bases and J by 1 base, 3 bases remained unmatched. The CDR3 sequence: CASRSTGSGNTIYF. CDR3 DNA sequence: TGTGCCAGCAGATCGACAGGGTCTGGAAACACCATATATTTT.

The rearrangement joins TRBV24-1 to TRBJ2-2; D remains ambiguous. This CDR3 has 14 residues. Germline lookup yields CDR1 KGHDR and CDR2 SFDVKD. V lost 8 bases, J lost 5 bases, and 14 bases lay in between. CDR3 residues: CATKEGLGTGELFF. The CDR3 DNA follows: TGTGCCACCAAGGAAGGGCTTGGGACCGGGGAGCTGTTTTTT.

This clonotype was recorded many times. The CDR3 coding sequence is TGTGCCAGCAGTTCCCTGGGACTAGCGGCCTACGAGCAGTACTTC. This sequence encodes CASSSLGLAAYEQYF. The J gene is TRBJ2-7, the V gene TRBV6-2 or TRBV6-3; 11 nucleotides align to TRBD2. CDR1 is MNHEY and CDR2 is SVGEGT in the germline V gene. This CDR3 region has 15 residues. Losses at the gene ends were 4 bases for V and 2 bases for J; bases not matched to a gene: 4.

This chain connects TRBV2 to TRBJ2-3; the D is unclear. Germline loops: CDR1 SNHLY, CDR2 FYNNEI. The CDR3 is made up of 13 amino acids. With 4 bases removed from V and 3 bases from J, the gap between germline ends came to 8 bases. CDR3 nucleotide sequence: TGTGCCAGCAGTGTCTCCCCGACAGATACGCAGTATTTT. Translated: CASSVSPTDTQYF.

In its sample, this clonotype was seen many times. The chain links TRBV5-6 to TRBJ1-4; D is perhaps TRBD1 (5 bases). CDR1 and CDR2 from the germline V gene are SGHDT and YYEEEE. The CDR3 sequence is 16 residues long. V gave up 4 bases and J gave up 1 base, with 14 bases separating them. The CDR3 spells CASSPAPGLTNEKLFF. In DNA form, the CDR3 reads TGTGCCAGCAGCCCAGCGCCGGGACTAACTAATGAAAAACTGTTTTTT.

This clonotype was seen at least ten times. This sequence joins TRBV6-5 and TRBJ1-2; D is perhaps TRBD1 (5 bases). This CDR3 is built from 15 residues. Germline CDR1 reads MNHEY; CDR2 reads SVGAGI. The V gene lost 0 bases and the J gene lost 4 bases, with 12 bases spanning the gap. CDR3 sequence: CASSYSQGTSYGYTF. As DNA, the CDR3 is TGTGCCAGCAGTTACTCTCAGGGCACCTCCTATGGCTACACCTTC.

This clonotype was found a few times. CDR3 region: CASSSELGNTIYF. CDR3 DNA: TGTGCCAGCAGCTCAGAACTCGGAAACACCATATATTTT. The chain recombines TRBV3-1 with TRBJ1-3; D is undetermined. CDR1 and CDR2 (germline): LGHDT, YNNKEL (reference sequence). V was pared by 5 bases and J by 4 bases, with 9 bases between. The CDR3 loop spans 13 amino acids.

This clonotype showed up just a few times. As DNA, the CDR3 is TGTGCCAGTAGGGCTCACGGGGCCGGCGACACTGAAGCTTTCTTT. It yields the protein CASRAHGAGDTEAFF. The chain uses TRBV19 and TRBJ1-1; D is perhaps TRBD1 (5 bases). CDR3 length: 15 amino acids. CDR1 is LNHDA, CDR2 SQIVND, per germline (reference sequence). The ends were cut back, 6 bases at V and 3 bases at J, with 17 bases in the middle.

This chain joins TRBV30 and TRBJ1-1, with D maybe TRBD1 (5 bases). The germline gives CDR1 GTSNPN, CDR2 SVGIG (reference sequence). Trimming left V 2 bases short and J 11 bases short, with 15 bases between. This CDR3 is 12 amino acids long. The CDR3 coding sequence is TGTGCCTGGAGTACCGGGGACCAGAGGGCTTTCTTT. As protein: CAWSTGDQRAFF.

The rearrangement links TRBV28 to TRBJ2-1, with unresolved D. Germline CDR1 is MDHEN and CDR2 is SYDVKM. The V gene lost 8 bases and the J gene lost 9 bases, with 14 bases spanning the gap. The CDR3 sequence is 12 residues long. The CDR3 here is CASALGIGEQFF. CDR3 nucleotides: TGTGCCAGCGCCTTGGGGATAGGTGAGCAGTTCTTC.